A selection of T cell receptor beta chains follows, all from one sample in a study of T cell responses to AZD1222 COVID-19 vaccine. This table comes from immunoSEQ multiplex PCR, and its TCRdb copy is limited to in-frame clones, with some not included. The data contain 130,000 to 150,000 clones, 90% to 95% of them seen just once; the ten biggest clones take up approximately 3.8%. Sample: peripheral blood, taken 28 days after the second AZD1222 dose. These receptors were taken from an adult who received the AZD1222 COVID-19 vaccine. CDR3s include the opening cysteine and the closing phenylalanine or tryptophan. Size is stated for part of the rows, as once, few or many counts, or as a class when the clone is expanded.

cdr3_aa	v_call	j_call	clone_size	cdr3_length
CASSQRAGETKNIQYF	TRBV4-1	TRBJ2-4	-	16
CASSYLPGQGNEKLFF	TRBV6-5	TRBJ1-4	-	16
CASSSTGTGYNTEAFF	TRBV5-1	TRBJ1-1	-	16
CASSGDSGQWYNEQFF	TRBV9	TRBJ2-1	-	16
CASSQSRAAPGYTF	TRBV14	TRBJ1-2	few	14
CASSVGNSYNSPLHF	TRBV9	TRBJ1-6	-	15
CASSQGTAGGLQTDTQYF	TRBV4-1	TRBJ2-3	once	18
CAITQTLLLRTDEQFF	TRBV6-6	TRBJ2-1	-	16
CASSTYHNSPLHF	TRBV7-2	TRBJ1-6	-	13
CASSLEVGSNEKLFF	TRBV5-4	TRBJ1-4	-	15
CASSTILNTEAFF	TRBV19	TRBJ1-1	once	13
CASSNTVEGNTIYF	TRBV19	TRBJ1-3	-	14
CASSLVGGDSSGNTIYF	TRBV5-1	TRBJ1-3	-	17
CAISEWGTGRNYGYTF	TRBV10-3	TRBJ1-2	-	16
CASSLQGGKLFF	TRBV12-3/TRBV12-4	TRBJ1-4	-	12
CATSSTRGMNTEAFF	TRBV24-1	TRBJ1-1	-	15
CASSPARNTIYF	TRBV11-2	TRBJ1-3	-	12
CSVRTSARAFF	TRBV29-1	TRBJ1-1	-	11
CASSGGAAGELFF	TRBV3-1/TRBV3-2	TRBJ2-2	-	13
CSVEGGDRSYEQYF	TRBV29-1	TRBJ2-7	-	14
CASSLALAGKETQYF	TRBV5-1	TRBJ2-5	-	15
CASSQEGQDGYTF	TRBV4-3	TRBJ1-2	-	13
CASLLPTGFEQYF	TRBV27	TRBJ2-7	once	13
CSASYGRKNTGELFF	TRBV20-1	TRBJ2-2	-	15
CALQGAHNSPLHF	TRBV30	TRBJ1-6	once	13
CASSLSGSGSGDTQYF	TRBV5-1	TRBJ2-3	-	16
CASSSQGNTIYF	TRBV7-2	TRBJ1-3	-	12
CASSQPKVDTQYF	TRBV3-1/TRBV3-2	TRBJ2-3	-	13
CASSLDPAGVAQYF	TRBV5-1	TRBJ2-5	-	14
CASSGQPALGTYEQYF	TRBV7-8	TRBJ2-7	-	16
CATSRGANGLADNEQFF	TRBV15	TRBJ2-1	-	17
CASSPRQGAWNEQFF	TRBV11-2	TRBJ2-1	-	15
CASSLSFNNYNEQFF	TRBV7-2	TRBJ2-1	-	15
CASSLVSFLRGGNTEAFF	TRBV11-2	TRBJ1-1	-	18
CASSQREAPYNEQFF	TRBV7-7	TRBJ2-1	-	15
CASSDTIKGEAFF	TRBV5-1	TRBJ1-1	-	13
CASGDRGTEGYTF	TRBV25-1	TRBJ1-2	-	13
CASSQAEKGYTF	TRBV7-2	TRBJ1-2	-	12
CASSLDPGLDLGSYEQYF	TRBV5-1	TRBJ2-7	-	18
CASSLAGIQYEQYF	TRBV7-2	TRBJ2-7	-	14
CAGLARGAQYF	TRBV30	TRBJ2-5	-	11
CASSQDRQGLDGANQPQHF	TRBV4-3	TRBJ1-5	-	19
CASSHYRVVNEQFF	TRBV3-1/TRBV3-2	TRBJ2-1	-	14
CASGQTHSNQPQHF	TRBV6-5	TRBJ1-5	-	14
CASSLTGGASQPQHF	TRBV7-2	TRBJ1-5	few	15
CASNQASGGETQYF	TRBV3-1/TRBV3-2	TRBJ2-5	-	14
CASSPFPQRTGELFF	TRBV14	TRBJ2-2	few	15
CASSQTLPQGAIGYTF	TRBV4-1	TRBJ1-2	-	16
CASSRGDRDNSPLHF	TRBV6-5	TRBJ1-6	-	15
CAWSVLGQQETQYF	TRBV30	TRBJ2-5	few	14
CASSPPGTSRITGELFF	TRBV18	TRBJ2-2	-	17
CASSGRGFEAFF	TRBV6-5	TRBJ1-1	-	12
CATSDPSGGPQHF	TRBV24-1	TRBJ1-5	-	13
CASSYRDRGRREKLFF	TRBV7-9	TRBJ1-4	-	16
CASSTGGWGNQPQHF	TRBV6-5	TRBJ1-5	few	15